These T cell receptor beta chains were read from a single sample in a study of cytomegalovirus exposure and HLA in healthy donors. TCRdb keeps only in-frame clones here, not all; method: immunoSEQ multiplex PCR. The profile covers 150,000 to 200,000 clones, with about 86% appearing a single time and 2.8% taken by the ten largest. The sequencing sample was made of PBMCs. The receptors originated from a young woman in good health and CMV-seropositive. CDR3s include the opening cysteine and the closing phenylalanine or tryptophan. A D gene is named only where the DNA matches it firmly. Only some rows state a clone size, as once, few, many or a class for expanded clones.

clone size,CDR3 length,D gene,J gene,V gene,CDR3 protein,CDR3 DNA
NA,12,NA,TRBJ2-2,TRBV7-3,CASSSPGGELFF,TGTGCCAGCAGCTCGCCCGGCGGGGAGCTGTTTTTT
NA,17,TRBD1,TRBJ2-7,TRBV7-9,CASSQNPYRGITYEQYF,TGTGCCAGCAGCCAAAATCCCTACAGGGGAATTACCTACGAGCAGTACTTC
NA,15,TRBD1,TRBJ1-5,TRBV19,CASSILAGTGEPQHF,TGTGCCAGTAGTATACTCGCCGGGACAGGGGAGCCCCAGCATTTT
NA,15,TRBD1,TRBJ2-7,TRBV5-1,CASSGGQGTRYEQYF,TGCGCCAGCAGCGGGGGACAGGGTACGCGCTACGAGCAGTACTTC
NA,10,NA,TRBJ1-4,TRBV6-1,CASRAEKLFF,TGTGCCAGCAGGGCTGAAAAACTGTTTTTT
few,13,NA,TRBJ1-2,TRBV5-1,CASSLERKYGSTF,TGCGCCAGCAGCTTGGAGCGGAAATATGGTTCCACCTTC
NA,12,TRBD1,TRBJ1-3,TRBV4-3,CASSQGQGAIYF,TGCGCCAGCAGCCAAGGACAGGGGGCCATATATTTT
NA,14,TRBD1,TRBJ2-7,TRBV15,CATSTETGVGEQYF,TGTGCCACCAGCACCGAAACAGGGGTGGGCGAGCAGTACTTC
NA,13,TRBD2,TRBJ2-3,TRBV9,CASSSSGGDTQYF,TGTGCCAGCAGCAGCAGCGGGGGGGATACGCAGTATTTT
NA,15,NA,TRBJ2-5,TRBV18,CASSSGTMYQETQYF,TGTGCCAGCTCCTCCGGGACAATGTACCAAGAGACCCAGTACTTC
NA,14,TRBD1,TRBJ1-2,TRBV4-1,CASRPIGQAYGYTF,TGCGCCAGCAGACCCATCGGACAGGCCTATGGCTACACCTTC
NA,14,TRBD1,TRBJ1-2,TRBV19,CASRKQGADYGYTF,TGTGCCAGTCGTAAGCAGGGGGCAGACTATGGCTACACCTTC
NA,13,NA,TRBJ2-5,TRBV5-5,CASSPAGGETQYF,TGTGCCAGCAGCCCGGCGGGTGGGGAGACCCAGTACTTC
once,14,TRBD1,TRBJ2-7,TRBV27,CASSFRQGSYEQYF,TGTGCCAGCAGTTTCCGACAGGGCTCCTACGAGCAGTACTTC
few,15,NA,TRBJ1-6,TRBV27,CASSLLGSYNSPLHF,TGTGCCAGCAGTTTACTTGGCAGCTATAATTCACCCCTCCACTTT
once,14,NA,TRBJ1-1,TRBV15,CATSRESRGTEAFF,TGTGCCACCAGCAGAGAGTCTAGGGGAACTGAAGCTTTCTTT
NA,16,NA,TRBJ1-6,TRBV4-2,CASSRDISSYNSPLHF,TGTGCCAGCAGCCGGGACATCAGCTCCTATAATTCACCCCTCCACTTT
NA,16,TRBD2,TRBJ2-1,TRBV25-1,CASSNPSGGPYNEQFF,TGTGCCAGCAGTAACCCTAGCGGGGGACCCTACAATGAGCAGTTCTTC
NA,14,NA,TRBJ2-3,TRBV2,CASSEGRLVDTQYF,TGTGCCAGCAGTGAAGGAAGACTAGTAGATACGCAGTATTTT
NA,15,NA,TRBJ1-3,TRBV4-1,CASSQQVVSGNTIYF,TGCGCCAGCAGCCAGCAGGTCGTCTCTGGAAACACCATATATTTT
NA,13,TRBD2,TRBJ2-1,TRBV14,CASERGGNNEQFF,TGTGCCAGCGAGCGGGGAGGCAACAATGAGCAGTTCTTC
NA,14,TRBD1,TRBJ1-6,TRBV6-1,CASSGTGFSAPLHF,TGTGCCAGCAGTGGGACAGGGTTTAGTGCACCCCTCCACTTT
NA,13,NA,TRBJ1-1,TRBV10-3,CAISEQGNTEAFF,TGTGCCATCAGTGAGCAGGGGAACACTGAAGCTTTCTTT
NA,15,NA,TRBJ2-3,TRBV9,CASSLTGHPTDTQYF,TGTGCCAGCAGCCTGACGGGACACCCCACAGATACGCAGTATTTT
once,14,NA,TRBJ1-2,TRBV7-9,CAIRWGGVNYGYTF,TGTGCCATTAGATGGGGCGGAGTGAACTATGGCTACACCTTC
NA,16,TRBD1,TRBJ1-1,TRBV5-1,CASSLDGYRGDTEAFF,TGCGCCAGCAGCTTGGACGGGTACAGGGGGGACACTGAAGCTTTCTTT
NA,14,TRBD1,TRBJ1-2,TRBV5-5,CASSLMDRGYGYTF,TGTGCCAGCAGCCTTATGGACAGGGGCTATGGCTACACCTTC
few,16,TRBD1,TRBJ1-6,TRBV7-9,CASSPHPTGRGSPLHF,TGTGCCAGCAGCCCACACCCGACAGGGAGAGGATCACCCCTCCACTTT
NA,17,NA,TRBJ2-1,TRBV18,CASSPPYSLASYNEQFF,TGTGCCAGCTCACCACCCTACTCTTTAGCTAGCTACAATGAGCAGTTCTTC
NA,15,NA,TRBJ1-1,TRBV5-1,CASSLSQGLNTEAFF,TGCGCCAGCAGCTTGAGCCAGGGCCTAAACACTGAAGCTTTCTTT
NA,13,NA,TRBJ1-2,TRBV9,CASSVTGSYGYTF,TGTGCCAGCAGCGTAACCGGTAGCTATGGCTACACCTTC
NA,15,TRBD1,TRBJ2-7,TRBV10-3,CAISAGTGSSYEQYF,TGTGCCATCAGTGCAGGGACAGGTAGCTCCTACGAGCAGTACTTC
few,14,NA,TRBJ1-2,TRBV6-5,CASSYSSALYGYTF,TGTGCCAGCAGTTACTCGAGTGCACTCTATGGCTACACCTTC
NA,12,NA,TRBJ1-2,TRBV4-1,CASSSSPRGYTF,TGCGCCAGCAGCTCGTCACCTCGGGGCTACACCTTC
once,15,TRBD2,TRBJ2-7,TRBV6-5,CATSLTSGANYEQYF,TGTGCCACCTCATTGACTAGCGGGGCGAACTACGAGCAGTACTTC
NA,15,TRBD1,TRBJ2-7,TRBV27,CASSLSWGQSNEQYF,TGTGCCAGCAGTTTATCATGGGGACAGAGCAACGAGCAGTACTTC
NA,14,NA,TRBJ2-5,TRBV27,CASRPSGATGTQYF,TGTGCCAGCAGACCCTCGGGAGCCACCGGGACCCAGTACTTC
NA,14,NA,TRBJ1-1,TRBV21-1,CASSTKQENTEAFF,TGTGCCAGCAGCACTAAACAGGAGAACACTGAAGCTTTCTTT
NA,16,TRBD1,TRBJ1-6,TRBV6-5,CASSSTGGKDNSPLHF,TGTGCCAGCAGTTCGACAGGGGGAAAAGATAATTCACCCCTCCACTTT